A single sample gave rise to the 25 T cell receptor beta chains below, sequenced in a study of OX40 agonist ivuxolimab in advanced cancers. Measured with immunoSEQ multiplex PCR; TCRdb has only the in-frame clones, and not every one. The sample carries 50,000 or so clones, over 75% recorded once. Sequencing was performed on CD4+ or CD8+ T cells sorted from blood, taken in a trial of the OX40 agonist ivuxolimab. All receptors come from an adult with an advanced solid tumor such as melanoma, head and neck, liver or kidney cancer.

J is TRBJ2-1 and V is TRBV18; D is undetermined. Germline V lookup: CDR1 KGHSH, CDR2 LQKENI. This CDR3 is 12 amino acids long. V was cut by 3 bases and J by 8 bases, with 8 bases left in between. The CDR3 reads CASSPDIDEQFF. In DNA, the CDR3 is TGTGCCAGCTCACCCGACATCGATGAGCAGTTCTTC.

The CDR3 sequence is CASSRDYGSYNEQFF. CDR3 bases: TGTGCCAGCAGCCGGGACTACGGCTCCTACAATGAGCAGTTCTTC. The chain employs TRBV4-2 and TRBJ2-1; 7 bases are a match to TRBD2. The CDR3 sequence is 15 residues long. V was pared by 4 bases and J by 0 bases, with 3 bases of the junction left unmatched. Germline values: CDR1 LGHNA, CDR2 YNFKEQ.

The J gene is TRBJ2-3, the V gene TRBV19; 9 positions match TRBD2. The junction had 37 bases not matched to a gene; V was cut back by 4 bases and J by 8 bases. CDR1 and CDR2 from the germline V gene are LNHDA and SQIVND (reference sequence). This CDR3 contains 24 residues. The CDR3 sequence: CASSTEGTSWIFGHQSPLTPTQYF. The CDR3 DNA reads as TGTGCCAGTAGTACCGAGGGGACTAGCTGGATTTTTGGCCATCAGTCTCCCCTTACTCCTACGCAGTATTTT.

The CDR3 DNA reads TGTGCCTGGAGTGTATGGAGTGCGGGAATGGAGACCCAGTACTTC. Translation: CAWSVWSAGMETQYF. J is TRBJ2-5 and V is TRBV30; possibly TRBD2 for D (6 bases). The germline V gene encodes CDR1 GTSNPN and CDR2 SVGIG (reference sequence). This CDR3 region has 15 residues. V was cut by 0 bases and J by 5 bases, with 16 bases left in between.

The chain carries TRBV19 and TRBJ2-3; tentatively, D is TRBD2 (6 bases). The CDR3 contains 16 residues. CDR1 and CDR2 from the germline V gene are LNHDA and SQIVND (reference sequence). V dropped 7 bases and J dropped 0 bases, with 17 bases sitting between them. CDR3 residues: CASTPRGRPSTDTQYF. CDR3 bases: TGTGCCAGTACCCCAAGAGGGAGGCCTAGCACAGATACGCAGTATTTT.

The gene calls are TRBV4-1 and TRBJ2-3; perhaps D is TRBD1 or TRBD2 (5 bases each). Trimming pared 4 bases from V and 5 bases from J, leaving 19 bases between. The CDR3 spans 16 residues. Per the germline V gene, CDR1 is MGHRA and CDR2 is YSYEKL. DNA of the CDR3: TGCGCCAGCAGCCTTTCCGGGACCCCTAAAGGAGATACGCAGTATTTT. Protein: CASSLSGTPKGDTQYF.

The gene calls are TRBV6-1 and TRBJ1-4; D call uncertain. Germline V CDR1 and CDR2: MNHNS, SASEGT. The CDR3 extends over 11 amino acids. The ends were cut back, 8 bases at V and 5 bases at J, with 6 bases in the middle. Here the CDR3 reads CASGVNEKLFF. The DNA for the CDR3 is TGTGCCAGCGGGGTGAATGAAAAACTGTTTTTT.

The table lists this clone with a count of one. This chain joins TRBV18 and TRBJ2-5, with D possibly TRBD2 on 6 matching bases. Germline CDR1 is KGHSH and CDR2 is LQKENI. V lost 3 bases, J lost 5 bases, and 7 bases lay in between. The CDR3 has 12 residues. In DNA, the CDR3 is TGTGCCAGCTCACCTCGGGGGGAGACCCAGTACTTC. This translates into CASSPRGETQYF.

The chain uses TRBV19 and TRBJ2-5; weak D call: TRBD1 (5 bases). Looked up from germline, CDR1 is LNHDA and CDR2 is SQIVND (reference sequence). The CDR3 consists of 13 residues. V was shortened by 8 bases and J by 5 bases, with 15 bases between the two germline ends. In DNA, the CDR3 is TGTGCCAGTGGCCAGCAGGGTGGGGAGACCCAGTACTTC. Amino acids: CASGQQGGETQYF.

The V call is TRBV6-1, the J call TRBJ1-5; D unresolved. The CDR3 totals 12 residues. V lost 6 bases, J lost 1 base, and 4 bases lay in between. The germline gives CDR1 MNHNS, CDR2 SASEGT. The CDR3 DNA reads as TGTGCCAGCAGAGACAGCAATCAGCCCCAGCATTTT. Its protein product is CASRDSNQPQHF.

DNA for the CDR3: TGTGCCAGCAGCTCTGGGACGTCTTTGACTGAAGCTTTCTTT. This encodes CASSSGTSLTEAFF. This chain joins TRBV7-2 and TRBJ1-1; D is perhaps TRBD1 (5 bases). This CDR3 is built from 14 residues. V was cut by 4 bases and J by 5 bases, with 14 bases left in between. CDR1 and CDR2 (germline): SGHTA, FQGNSA.

The chain combines TRBV6-4 with TRBJ2-5, with TRBD1 matching 8 bases. The end of the DNA is better explained by TRBJ2-7, so the J call may be wrong. CDR1 MRHNA and CDR2 SNTAGT come from the germline V gene. This CDR3 contains 12 residues. The CDR3 DNA reads TGTGCCAGCCGGACAGGGTGCCACGAGCAGTACTTC. Amino acid sequence: CASRTGCHEQYF.

This chain joins TRBV7-9 and TRBJ1-2; TRBD1 matches at 8 bases. This CDR3 region has 13 residues. The V gene's germline CDR1 is SEHNR and CDR2 FQNEAQ (reference sequence). V lost 5 bases, J lost 4 bases, and 3 bases stayed unmatched. The CDR3 nucleotides are TGTGCCAGCAGCCAGGGACAGGCCTATGGCTACACCTTC. It is translated as CASSQGQAYGYTF.

The chain carries TRBV27 and TRBJ2-7, with 10 bases that match TRBD2. Unmatched junction bases numbered 7, after V lost 3 bases and J lost 2 bases. CDR3 length equals 16 residues. Germline V gives CDR1 MNHEY, CDR2 SMNVEV (reference sequence). CDR3: CASSFGTSVGAYEQYF. The CDR3 nucleotides read TGTGCCAGCAGTTTTGGGACTAGCGTTGGTGCCTACGAGCAGTACTTC.

The chain is built from TRBV6-5 and TRBJ1-1, with 9 bases aligning to TRBD1. Per germline, CDR1 MNHEY and CDR2 SVGAGI. Trimming removed 8 bases from V and 4 bases from J; junction bases left unmatched: 8. The CDR3 length is 14 residues. DNA of the CDR3: TGTGCCAGCTCCTGGGACAGGGTGGCCACTGAAGCTTTCTTT. Translating gives CASSWDRVATEAFF.

V gene TRBV2 combines with J gene TRBJ2-3; maybe TRBD2 (6 bases). Trimming took 7 bases from V and 0 from J, leaving 11 bases between them. The CDR3 sequence is 14 residues long. The germline gives CDR1 SNHLY, CDR2 FYNNEI. CDR3 amino acids: CASTGRSSTDTQYF. In DNA form, the CDR3 reads TGTGCCAGCACTGGGAGGTCTAGCACAGATACGCAGTATTTT.

This chain connects TRBV7-3 to TRBJ2-2; D is uncertain. The CDR3 loop spans 15 amino acids. Per the germline V gene, CDR1 is SGHTA and CDR2 is FQGTGA. Trimming removed 1 base from V and 0 bases from J, with 6 bases in between. CDR3 bases: TGTGCCAGCAGCTTAAGTCCAGCGAACACCGGGGAGCTGTTTTTT. It specifies CASSLSPANTGELFF. The variable domain in full, completed from reference TRBV7-3 and TRBJ2-2, reads GAGVSQTPSNKVTEKGKYVELRCDPISGHTALYWYRQSLGQGPEFLIYFQGTGAADDSGLPNDRFFAVRPEGSVSTLKIQRTERGDSAVYLCASSLSPANTGELFFGEGSRLTVL.

This sequence joins TRBV7-9 and TRBJ2-1; TRBD2 agrees at 8 bases. V gave up 2 bases and J gave up 5 bases; unmatched junction bases: 2. Germline V gives CDR1 SEHNR, CDR2 FQNEAQ (reference sequence). The CDR3 runs 14 residues. The CDR3 loop is CASSLTSGDNEQFF. In nucleotides, the CDR3 is TGTGCCAGCAGCTTAACTAGCGGCGACAATGAGCAGTTCTTC.

The chain combines TRBV11-2 with TRBJ2-7; 7 bases are shared with TRBD2. The CDR3 spans 14 residues. CDR1 SGHAT and CDR2 FQNNGV come from the germline V gene. The J segment lost 7 bases and the V segment lost 2 bases, leaving 8 bases of the junction unmatched. The DNA for the CDR3 is TGTGCCAGCAGCTTATCTAGAGCGGGATTAGAGCAGTACTTC. Translated: CASSLSRAGLEQYF.

The gene calls are TRBV28 and TRBJ2-3; TRBD2 is a possible D gene (7 bases). CDR3 length: 14 residues. CDR1 is MDHEN, CDR2 SYDVKM, per germline. V lost 8 bases and J lost 3, with 15 bases in between. CDR3 region: CASSGGRGTDTQYF. For the CDR3, the DNA is TGTGCCAGCTCGGGGGGCAGAGGGACAGATACGCAGTATTTT.

This clone has just one count. The J gene is TRBJ2-3, the V gene TRBV4-1, with D possibly matching TRBD2 (6 bases). Germline values: CDR1 MGHRA, CDR2 YSYEKL. The CDR3 sequence is 17 residues long. V lost 3 bases, J lost 6 bases, and 22 bases lay in between. The CDR3 nucleotides read TGCGCCAGCAGCCAGGTCCCCCGGGCTAGCGCTGGTGATACGCAGTATTTT. It translates to CASSQVPRASAGDTQYF.

The V gene is TRBV5-1, the J gene TRBJ2-4, with D perhaps TRBD2 (6 bases). V lost 3 bases to trimming and J lost 2 bases, with 9 bases between them. This CDR3 spans 14 amino acids. Germline V gene data show CDR1 as SGHRS and CDR2 as YFSETQ. The CDR3 here is CASSSGVSKNIQYF. CDR3 nucleotides: TGCGCCAGCAGCTCGGGGGTGTCCAAAAACATTCAGTACTTC. Based on the CDR3 plus reference TRBV5-1 and TRBJ2-4, the full variable domain is KAGVTQTPRYLIKTRGQQVTLSCSPISGHRSVSWYQQTPGQGLQFLFEYFSETQRNKGNFPGRFSGRQFSNSRSEMNVSTLELGDSALYLCASSSGVSKNIQYFGAGTRLSVL.

The chain is built from TRBV6-5 and TRBJ1-4; TRBD1 is a possible D gene (5 bases). The CDR3 sequence is 13 residues long. V was trimmed by 6 bases and J by 5 bases, leaving 10 bases between them. Germline V lookup: CDR1 MNHEY, CDR2 SVGAGI. CDR3 sequence reads: CASRGPGNEKLFF. The DNA for the CDR3 is TGTGCCAGCAGGGGACCTGGGAATGAAAAACTGTTTTTT.

The chain combines TRBV27 with TRBJ2-3; D is uncertain. The V and J ends lost 4 bases and 5 bases respectively, with 7 bases between them. From germline, CDR1 is MNHEY and CDR2 SMNVEV (reference sequence). The CDR3 covers 12 residues. CDR3 nucleotides: TGTGCCAGCAGTTCTATGGGAGATACGCAGTATTTT. Protein sequence: CASSSMGDTQYF.

This clone was counted a single time. J is TRBJ2-3 and V is TRBV5-1, with TRBD1 matching 8 bases. J gave up 1 base and V 4 bases, and 5 bases lay outside the gene matches. The CDR3 is 15 amino acids. Per germline, CDR1 SGHRS and CDR2 YFSETQ. CDR3 amino acids: CASSPGQEGTDTQYF. CDR3 DNA: TGCGCCAGCAGCCCGGGACAGGAGGGCACAGATACGCAGTATTTT.